What follows are 10 T cell receptor beta chains derived from one specimen sequenced in a study of blood T cells in healthy people across ages. Then a second PCR, running roughly 7 to 11 cycles, was carried out with a sample-barcoded 5' primer and a J-beta primer mix. TCRdb fed the 5' RACE reads into MiXCR, producing one record per CDR3 protein. The sample yields 800,000 or so distinct CDR3 sequences, about 62% seen once. The sequenced sample consisted of blood. The source of these receptors is a man aged 30 to 45 in good health.

The chain uses TRBV4-2 and TRBJ2-3; 10 bases agree with TRBD2. Germline V lookup: CDR1 LGHNA, CDR2 YNFKEQ. There are 16 residues in the CDR3. V was clipped by 3 bases and J by 1 base; unmatched bases: 4. This chain's CDR3 is CASSHPLAGGTDTQYF. CDR3 nucleotides: TGTGCCAGCAGCCACCCTCTAGCGGGGGGCACAGATACGCAGTATTTT.

The rearrangement uses TRBV7-8 and TRBJ2-1; tentative D call: TRBD1 (5 bases). V was clipped by 1 base and J by 3 bases, with 16 bases between them. Germline V gives CDR1 SGHVS, CDR2 FQNEAQ. The CDR3 extends over 17 amino acids. In DNA, the CDR3 is TGTGCCAGCAGCTTAGATGTGGGGCAGGGCGGCTACAATGAGCAGTTCTTC. This gives the protein CASSLDVGQGGYNEQFF. Full variable domain (outside the CDR3, taken from reference TRBV7-8 and TRBJ2-1): GAGVSQSPRYKVAKRGQDVALRCDPISGHVSLFWYQQALGQGPEFLTYFQNEAQLDKSGLPSDRFFAERPEGSVSTLKIQRTQQEDSAVYLCASSLDVGQGGYNEQFFGPGTRLTVL.

The genes are TRBV12-3 or TRBV12-4 and TRBJ2-7; the match to TRBD1 covers 10 bases. The CDR3 has 15 residues. V gave up 4 bases and J gave up 4 bases; unmatched junction bases: 7. CDR3 DNA: TGTGCCAGCAGTTCCGGACAGGGGGTATGGTACGAGCAGTACTTC. Translation: CASSSGQGVWYEQYF.

This clonotype has a count of ten or more. This chain links TRBV3-1 with TRBJ2-1, with D possibly TRBD2 on 6 matching bases. The CDR3 consists of 12 residues. V lost 11 bases and J lost 5, with 13 bases in between. Per the germline V gene, CDR1 is LGHDT and CDR2 is YNNKEL (reference sequence). The chain's CDR3 is CAVGRGNNEQFF. The CDR3 DNA is TGTGCCGTCGGCCGCGGGAACAATGAGCAGTTCTTC.

This clonotype was counted once. The genes are TRBV9 and TRBJ2-7; TRBD1 aligns across 7 bases. Germline V lookup: CDR1 SGDLS, CDR2 YYNGEE. V lost 5 bases to trimming and J lost 6 bases; unmatched junction nucleotides: 14. This CDR3 contains 15 residues. The chain's CDR3 is CASSENVDRTGEQYF. The CDR3 DNA follows: TGTGCCAGCAGTGAAAACGTGGACAGGACCGGCGAGCAGTACTTC.

This chain joins TRBV20-1 and TRBJ2-3, with 12 bases fitting TRBD2. Germline CDR1 reads DFQATT; CDR2 reads SNEGSKA (reference sequence). The CDR3 covers 16 residues. The junction had 8 bases not matched to a gene; V was cut back by 5 bases and J by 2 bases. CDR3 in DNA: TGCAGTGCTCCTCGGACTAGCGGGGCCGTCACAGATACGCAGTATTTT. This codes for CSAPRTSGAVTDTQYF.

The chain is built from TRBV6-2 or TRBV6-3 and TRBJ2-3, with 10 bases aligning to TRBD2. Germline-derived CDR1 and CDR2 are MNHEY and SVGEGT. V was clipped by 5 bases and J by 5 bases; unmatched bases: 4. The CDR3 spans 14 residues. The DNA for the CDR3 is TGTGCCAGCAGTAGCGGGGGGGCAAAAGATACGCAGTATTTT. This sequence encodes CASSSGGAKDTQYF.

The gene calls are TRBV29-1 and TRBJ2-7; maybe TRBD1 (5 bases). CDR3 length equals 12 residues. Germline CDR1 SQVTM, CDR2 ANQGSEA. The ends were cut back, 5 bases at V and 3 bases at J, with 11 bases in the middle. The CDR3 region has the DNA TGCAGCGTTCTGGACACAAGCTACGAGCAGTACTTC. This translates into CSVLDTSYEQYF.

This clonotype was picked up a small number of times. The chain uses TRBV12-3 or TRBV12-4 and TRBJ2-5, with D possibly matching TRBD2 (6 bases). V was shortened by 6 bases and J by 1 base, with 15 bases between the two germline ends. This CDR3 region has 15 residues. The CDR3 loop is CASSPGGVLQETQYF. DNA of the CDR3: TGTGCCAGCAGCCCCGGCGGGGTCCTCCAAGAGACCCAGTACTTC.

This clonotype was recorded only once. This chain links TRBV6-1 with TRBJ2-7; possible D gene TRBD1, 6 bases. CDR3 length equals 15 residues. The V end lost 5 bases, the J end lost 3 bases, and 17 bases lay between the germline ends. Germline CDR1 is MNHNS and CDR2 is SASEGT. CDR3 residues: CASSTQEGQLYEQYF. Written as DNA, the CDR3 is TGTGCCAGCAGTACCCAAGAAGGACAGCTCTACGAGCAGTACTTC.